Shown below are 4 T cell receptor beta chains from a single sample sequenced in a study of cytomegalovirus exposure and HLA in healthy donors. Vbeta (60) and Jbeta (13) primers were used in the PCR. The table came from immunoSEQ multiplex PCR; TCRdb's copy has only in-frame clones and leaves some out. The sample consists of around 130,000 clones, roughly 75% of them appearing once. The sample consisted of PBMCs. These receptors originate from a man between 25 and 39 years old in good health and CMV-seronegative.

The V gene is TRBV5-4, the J gene TRBJ2-1; 10 nucleotides align to TRBD2. CDR1 SGHNT and CDR2 YYREEE come from the germline V gene (reference sequence). J gave up 7 bases and V 0 bases, and 7 bases lay outside the gene matches. CDR3 size: 16 residues. The CDR3 here is CASSLALGSGGNEQFF. The CDR3 DNA reads as TGTGCCAGCAGCTTGGCCCTCGGTAGCGGGGGGAATGAGCAGTTCTTC.

This chain links TRBV4-1 with TRBJ2-2; possible D gene TRBD1, 6 bases. Germline CDR1 reads MGHRA; CDR2 reads YSYEKL. V gave up 0 bases and J gave up 4 bases, with 15 bases separating them. The CDR3 is made up of 17 amino acids. For the CDR3, the DNA is TGCGCCAGCAGCCAAGATTACTTCAGGGGCCTCACCGGGGAGCTGTTTTTT. Translation: CASSQDYFRGLTGELFF.

This clone showed up just a few times. The genes are TRBV29-1 and TRBJ2-1, with D hard to call. From germline, CDR1 is SQVTM and CDR2 ANQGSEA. The length of the CDR3 is 13 residues. The V and J ends lost 4 bases and 1 base respectively, with 8 bases between them. The CDR3 bases are TGCAGCGTTGGGGCACTTTCCTACAATGAGCAGTTCTTC. This encodes CSVGALSYNEQFF.

The CDR3: CASSYSATEFTDTQYF. The CDR3 coding sequence is TGTGCCAGCAGTTACTCTGCCACGGAGTTCACAGATACGCAGTATTTT. The rearrangement joins TRBV6-6 to TRBJ2-3; D remains ambiguous. V dropped 0 bases and J dropped 2 bases, with 12 bases sitting between them. This CDR3 comprises 16 residues. The germline V gene has CDR1 MNHNY and CDR2 SVGAGI (reference sequence).